Following are 24 T cell receptor beta chains from one sample sequenced in a study of metastatic and nonmetastatic thyroid tumors. Through MiXCR, TCRdb re-clonotyped the PCR reads. The repertoire holds 36,000 or so clones, 33% seen once, with about 16% in the top ten. Thyroid surgery took place with no prior treatment in any patient. Material for sequencing was tumor tissue. All receptors come from a female donor with papillary thyroid cancer or a benign thyroid nodule (not recorded which). Some clones in this sample may be carry-over from other donors' samples.

This clone was counted a few times. The chain carries TRBV24-1 and TRBJ2-3; 8 positions agree with TRBD1. With 0 bases clipped from V and 7 bases from J, the junction kept 8 bases outside the gene matches. Germline CDR1 KGHDR, CDR2 SFDVKD. This CDR3 region has 16 residues. For the CDR3, the DNA is TGTGCCACCAGTGATTTGGGACAGGGAATAACATATACGCAGTATTTT. Translating it yields CATSDLGQGITYTQYF.

The rearrangement links TRBV4-2 to TRBJ1-2; D unresolved. With 1 base removed from V and 5 bases from J, the gap between germline ends came to 14 bases. From germline, CDR1 is LGHNA and CDR2 YNFKEQ. This CDR3 has 15 amino acids. The CDR3 here is CASSQGPELLYGYTF. The CDR3 nucleotides read TGTGCCAGCAGCCAAGGACCAGAATTATTGTATGGCTACACCTTC.

The rearrangement uses TRBV2 and TRBJ2-2; D assignment may be TRBD1 or TRBD2 (5 bases each). CDR1 and CDR2 (germline): SNHLY, FYNNEI. Trimming left V 1 base short and J 5 bases short, with 11 bases between. This CDR3 is built from 15 residues. In nucleotides, the CDR3 is TGTGCCAGCAGTGAAGTCCGGGGCGGGACCGGGGAGCTGTTTTTT. Its protein is CASSEVRGGTGELFF.

The chain uses TRBV5-1 and TRBJ1-1, with unresolved D. Germline V gene data show CDR1 as SGHRS and CDR2 as YFSETQ. There are 14 residues in the CDR3. Trimming pared 0 bases from V and 4 bases from J, leaving 10 bases between. Here the CDR3 reads CASSLGAVGTEAFF. The CDR3 coding sequence is TGCGCCAGCAGCTTGGGCGCGGTGGGCACTGAAGCTTTCTTT.

A word on this clone: A much larger clonotype is one base distant, so this may be a read error. CDR3 sequence: CASSLGGTGLFFEQYF. In DNA, the CDR3 is TGTGCCAGCTCCCTGGGAGGGACAGGGTTGTTCTTCGAGCAGTACTTC. The chain links TRBV5-5 to TRBJ2-7, with 9 bases matching TRBD1. With V trimmed by 7 bases and J by 6 bases, 17 bases remained unmatched. The CDR3 runs to 16 residues. Germline assignment: CDR1 SGHKS and CDR2 YYEKEE (reference sequence).

V is TRBV2 and J is TRBJ2-2, with TRBD2 identical over 7 bases. Germline V gene data show CDR1 as SNHLY and CDR2 as FYNNEI. CDR3 length: 17 residues. V trimming: 9 bases; J trimming: 6 bases; junction bases outside the gene matches: 19. The CDR3 nucleotides read TGTGCCAGGCTTTGCGGGCTCAAGCGGGAAGGGGCCGGGGAGCTGTTTTTT. Translation gives CARLCGLKREGAGELFF.

This clone turned up a few times. V gene TRBV20-1 combines with J gene TRBJ2-7; TRBD2 might be the D (5 bases). From germline, CDR1 is DFQATT and CDR2 SNEGSKA (reference sequence). The CDR3 runs to 14 residues. The ends were cut back, 1 base at V and 7 bases at J, with 17 bases in the middle. For the CDR3, the DNA is TGCAGTGCTAGAGGGTGGGCTAGCAAAGATGAGCAGTACTTC. As protein: CSARGWASKDEQYF.

This clone was seen more than once but under ten times. The V and J genes are TRBV27 and TRBJ1-2; tentatively, D is TRBD1 (5 bases). This CDR3 has 14 amino acids. Germline CDR1 and CDR2: MNHEY and SMNVEV (reference sequence). V gave up 5 bases and J gave up 5 bases, with 15 bases separating them. CDR3 loop: CASSRQWSDYGYTF. In nucleotides, the CDR3 is TGTGCCAGCAGTCGACAGTGGTCTGATTATGGCTACACCTTC.

A few counts support this clone. The chain uses TRBV27 and TRBJ2-3; D may be TRBD1 or TRBD2 (5 bases each). Trimming took off 5 bases at V and 1 base at J, with 16 bases between the two ends. The CDR3 runs 16 residues. Germline V lookup: CDR1 MNHEY, CDR2 SMNVEV (reference sequence). DNA for the CDR3: TGTGCCAGCAGTGGACCTACAGGAGCGGGCACAGATACGCAGTATTTT. It specifies CASSGPTGAGTDTQYF.

This CDR3 is CASSPPSPIASHTGELFF. CDR3 bases: TGTGCCAGTAGTCCCCCTTCCCCCATAGCCTCCCACACCGGGGAGCTGTTTTTT. This chain links TRBV19 with TRBJ2-2; D is unclear. CDR1 LNHDA and CDR2 SQIVND come from the germline V gene (reference sequence). V was pared by 5 bases and J by 3 bases, with 22 bases between. There are 18 residues in the CDR3.

There are a few counts of this clone. Germline and junction disagree at one end, which may indicate a read error. The V gene is TRBV28, the J gene TRBJ2-7, with 11 bases aligning to TRBD1. Germline V gene lookup returns CDR1 MDHEN and CDR2 SYDVKM. CDR3 length equals 14 residues. The CDR3 DNA reads as TGTGCCATCAGTCCCGGGACAGGGGGAGTCGAGCAGTACTTC. This gives the protein CAISPGTGGVEQYF.

The rearrangement links TRBV6-1 to TRBJ2-2; D perhaps matches TRBD1 (6 bases). V lost 6 bases and J 2 bases, leaving 13 bases between the germline ends. Germline CDR1 reads MNHNS; CDR2 reads SASEGT. CDR3 length: 15 amino acids. The CDR3 sequence: CASRQAGENTGELFF. DNA for the CDR3: TGTGCCAGCAGGCAAGCAGGGGAAAACACCGGGGAGCTGTTTTTT.

The V call is TRBV6-2 or TRBV6-3, the J call TRBJ2-1; D possibly corresponds to TRBD1 (7 bases). Germline V lookup: CDR1 MNHEY, CDR2 SVGEGT. V was cut by 0 bases and J by 8 bases, with 8 bases left in between. The CDR3 contains 13 residues. The CDR3 coding sequence is TGTGCCAGCAGTTACTCCAGGGGGGATGAGCAGTTCTTC. This sequence encodes CASSYSRGDEQFF.

This clone occurred a few times. This rearrangement joins TRBV6-1 to TRBJ1-2; D is possibly TRBD1 (6 bases). Germline V gives CDR1 MNHNS, CDR2 SASEGT. V gave up 7 bases and J gave up 5 bases, with 26 bases separating them. The length of the CDR3 is 17 residues. The CDR3 loop is CASKGMGGRGVLYGYTF. DNA for the CDR3: TGTGCCAGCAAGGGGATGGGGGGCAGAGGTGTTCTATATGGCTACACCTTC.

The table lists this clone with a few counts. The chain carries TRBV6-1 and TRBJ2-1, with unresolved D. Germline CDR1 and CDR2: MNHNS and SASEGT. The CDR3 runs 13 residues. The V end lost 8 bases, the J end lost 3 bases, and 11 bases lay between the germline ends. The CDR3 reads CASFTGGYNEQFF. CDR3 DNA sequence: TGTGCCAGCTTTACGGGCGGCTACAATGAGCAGTTCTTC.

This clone was counted only a few times. The chain links TRBV28 to TRBJ2-1; D may be TRBD1 or TRBD2 (6 bases each). The CDR3 sequence is 15 residues long. V was cut by 3 bases and J by 7 bases, with 16 bases left in between. Germline loops: CDR1 MDHEN, CDR2 SYDVKM. CDR3 loop: CASSFGGREGNEQFF. CDR3 nucleotides: TGTGCCAGCAGTTTCGGGGGCCGAGAGGGGAATGAGCAGTTCTTC.

This clone was counted between two and nine times. The same CDR3 arises from other DNA sequences in this sample as well. The J gene is TRBJ2-7, the V gene TRBV20-1; 8 nucleotides align to TRBD2. Germline CDR1 reads DFQATT; CDR2 reads SNEGSKA (reference sequence). CDR3 size: 15 residues. Trimming removed 3 bases from V and 0 bases from J; junction bases left unmatched: 7. This chain's CDR3 is CSARNSGTASYEQYF. DNA of the CDR3: TGCAGTGCTAGGAATAGCGGGACTGCCTCCTACGAGCAGTACTTC.

This chain's CDR3 is CAWTMGGSNTGELFF. In DNA, the CDR3 is TGTGCCTGGACTATGGGGGGGTCGAACACCGGGGAGCTGTTTTTT. The chain links TRBV30 to TRBJ2-2; 7 bases align to TRBD2. This CDR3 has 15 amino acids. Germline V gene lookup returns CDR1 GTSNPN and CDR2 SVGIG (reference sequence). The trim removed 4 bases at V and 0 bases at J, leaving 5 bases unmatched. Supplemented by reference TRBV30 and TRBJ2-2, the full variable domain reads SQTIHQWPATLVQPVGSPLSLECTVEGTSNPNLYWYRQAAGRGLQLLFYSVGIGQISSEVPQNLSASRPQDRQFILSSKKLLLSDSGFYLCAWTMGGSNTGELFFGEGSRLTVL.

The chain joins TRBV6-1 to TRBJ1-1; unclear D gene. Germline CDR1 and CDR2: MNHNS and SASEGT. The CDR3 sequence is 9 residues long. V lost 4 bases, J lost 8 bases, and 2 bases lay in between. The CDR3 reads CASSAEAFF. For the CDR3, the DNA is TGTGCCAGCAGTGCAGAAGCTTTCTTT.

The rearrangement uses TRBV6-1 and TRBJ2-7, with 11 bases lining up with TRBD2. V dropped 6 bases and J dropped 4; count of bases not matched to a gene: 8. CDR3 length equals 15 residues. Germline loops: CDR1 MNHNS, CDR2 SASEGT. CDR3 nucleotide sequence: TGTGCCAGCAGCATTGAGGCTAGCGGGAGGTACGAGCAGTACTTC. As protein: CASSIEASGRYEQYF.

The CDR3: CASSDSEGVNGYTF. CDR3 sequence (DNA): TGTGCCAGCAGTGACTCAGAGGGGGTAAATGGCTACACCTTC. V and J are TRBV6-4 and TRBJ1-2, with D possibly matching TRBD1 (6 bases). CDR1 MRHNA and CDR2 SNTAGT come from the germline V gene. The CDR3 is made up of 14 amino acids. Trimming took off 0 bases at V and 6 bases at J, with 11 bases between the two ends.

A note on this clone: Other nucleotide sequences from this sample produce the same CDR3. The rearrangement uses TRBV2 and TRBJ1-2; 9 nucleotides agree with TRBD1. The germline V gene has CDR1 SNHLY and CDR2 FYNNEI. The CDR3 has 15 amino acids. The trim removed 4 bases at V and 2 bases at J, leaving 5 bases unmatched. This chain's CDR3 is CASSGGTGGNYGYTF. Here the CDR3 DNA reads TGTGCCAGCAGTGGGGGTACAGGGGGCAACTATGGCTACACCTTC.

The sample holds a few counts of this clone. This chain joins TRBV7-3 and TRBJ2-2; a possible D gene is TRBD1 (6 bases). The V and J ends lost 2 bases and 6 bases respectively, with 10 bases between them. The CDR3 runs 14 residues. Germline assignment: CDR1 SGHTA and CDR2 FQGTGA. CDR3 nucleotide sequence: TGTGCCAGCAGCTTACAGGGACACGCCGGGGAGCTGTTTTTT. Its translation: CASSLQGHAGELFF.

This clone was found many times. This may arise from a read error, as a much more abundant clone is one base away. Other DNA sequences of this sample code for an identical CDR3. V usage is TRBV7-8 and J usage is TRBJ1-2, with 7 nucleotides matching TRBD1. This CDR3 has 13 amino acids. J was trimmed by 9 bases and V by 3 bases; bases with no gene match: 7. Per the germline V gene, CDR1 is SGHVS and CDR2 is FQNEAQ. CDR3 sequence (DNA): TGTGCCAGCAGCTTGGGGACAGATTATCGCTACACCTTC. Its protein product is CASSLGTDYRYTF.